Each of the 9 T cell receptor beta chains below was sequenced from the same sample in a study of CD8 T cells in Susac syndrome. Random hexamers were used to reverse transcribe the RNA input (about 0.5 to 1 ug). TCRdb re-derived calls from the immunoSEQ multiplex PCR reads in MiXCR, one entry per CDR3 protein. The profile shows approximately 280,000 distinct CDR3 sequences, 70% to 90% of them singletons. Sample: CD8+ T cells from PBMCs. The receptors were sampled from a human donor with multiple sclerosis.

The CDR3, as DNA: TGTGCCAGCAGAAAACTAGAATTCGCGAACACCGGGGAGCTGTTTTTT. This translates into CASRKLEFANTGELFF. The chain couples TRBV28 to TRBJ2-2; D might be TRBD2 (5 bases). Per the germline V gene, CDR1 is MDHEN and CDR2 is SYDVKM. This CDR3 comprises 16 residues. Trimming took 6 bases from V and 0 from J, leaving 14 bases between them.

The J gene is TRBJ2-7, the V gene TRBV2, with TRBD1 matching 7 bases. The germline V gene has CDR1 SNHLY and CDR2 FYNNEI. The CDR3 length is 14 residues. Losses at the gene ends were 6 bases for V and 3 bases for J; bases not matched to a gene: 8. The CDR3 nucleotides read TGTGCCAGCAGGCACAGGGGTCGAGTCTACGAGCAGTACTTC. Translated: CASRHRGRVYEQYF.

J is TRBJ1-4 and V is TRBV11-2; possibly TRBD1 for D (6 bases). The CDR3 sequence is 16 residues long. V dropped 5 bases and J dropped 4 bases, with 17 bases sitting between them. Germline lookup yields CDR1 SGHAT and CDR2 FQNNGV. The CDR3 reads CASSVLPGAVNEKLFF. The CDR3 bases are TGTGCCAGCAGCGTCCTCCCAGGGGCAGTTAATGAAAAACTGTTTTTT.

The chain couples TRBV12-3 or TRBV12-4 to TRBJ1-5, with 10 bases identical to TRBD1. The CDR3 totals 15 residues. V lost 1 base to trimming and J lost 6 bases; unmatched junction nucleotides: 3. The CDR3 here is CASSLGDRGGQPQHF. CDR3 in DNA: TGTGCCAGCAGTTTAGGGGACAGGGGTGGTCAGCCCCAGCATTTT.

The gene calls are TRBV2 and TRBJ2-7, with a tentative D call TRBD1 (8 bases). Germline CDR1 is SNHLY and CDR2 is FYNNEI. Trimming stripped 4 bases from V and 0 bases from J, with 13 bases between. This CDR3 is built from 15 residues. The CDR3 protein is CASSGDRTSSYEQYF. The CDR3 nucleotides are TGTGCCAGCAGTGGGGACAGGACTAGCTCCTACGAGCAGTACTTC. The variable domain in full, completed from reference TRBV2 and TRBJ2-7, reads EPEVTQTPSHQVTQMGQEVILRCVPISNHLYFYWYRQILGQKVEFLVSFYNNEISEKSEIFDDQFSVERPDGSNFTLKIRSTKLEDSAMYFCASSGDRTSSYEQYFGPGTRLTVT.

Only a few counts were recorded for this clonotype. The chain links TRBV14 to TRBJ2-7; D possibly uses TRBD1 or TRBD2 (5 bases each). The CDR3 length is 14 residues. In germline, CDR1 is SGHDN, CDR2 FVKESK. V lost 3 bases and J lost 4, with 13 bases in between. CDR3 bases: TGTGCCAGCAGCCATGGGACGGGGAGTTACGAGCAGTACTTC. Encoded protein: CASSHGTGSYEQYF.

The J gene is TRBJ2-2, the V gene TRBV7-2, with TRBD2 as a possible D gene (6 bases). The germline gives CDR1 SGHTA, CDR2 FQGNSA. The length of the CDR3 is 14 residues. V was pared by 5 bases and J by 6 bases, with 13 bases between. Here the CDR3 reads CASSPLRGAGELFF. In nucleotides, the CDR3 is TGTGCCAGCAGCCCCCTGCGGGGTGCCGGGGAGCTGTTTTTT.

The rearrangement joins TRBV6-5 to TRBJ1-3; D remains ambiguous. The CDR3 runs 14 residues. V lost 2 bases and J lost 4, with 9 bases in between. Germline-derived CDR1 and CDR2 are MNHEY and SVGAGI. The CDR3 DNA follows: TGTGCCAGCAGTTACACTGCCAGAGGAAACACCATATATTTT. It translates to CASSYTARGNTIYF.

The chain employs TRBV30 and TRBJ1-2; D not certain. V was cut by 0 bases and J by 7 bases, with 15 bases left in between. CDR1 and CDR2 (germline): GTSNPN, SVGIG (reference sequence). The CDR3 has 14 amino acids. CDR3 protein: CAWSVEGLVSGYTF. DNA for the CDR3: TGTGCCTGGAGTGTGGAAGGACTCGTCAGTGGCTACACCTTC. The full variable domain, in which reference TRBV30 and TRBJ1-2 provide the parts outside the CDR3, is SQTIHQWPATLVQPVGSPLSLECTVEGTSNPNLYWYRQAAGRGLQLLFYSVGIGQISSEVPQNLSASRPQDRQFILSSKKLLLSDSGFYLCAWSVEGLVSGYTFGSGTRLTVV.